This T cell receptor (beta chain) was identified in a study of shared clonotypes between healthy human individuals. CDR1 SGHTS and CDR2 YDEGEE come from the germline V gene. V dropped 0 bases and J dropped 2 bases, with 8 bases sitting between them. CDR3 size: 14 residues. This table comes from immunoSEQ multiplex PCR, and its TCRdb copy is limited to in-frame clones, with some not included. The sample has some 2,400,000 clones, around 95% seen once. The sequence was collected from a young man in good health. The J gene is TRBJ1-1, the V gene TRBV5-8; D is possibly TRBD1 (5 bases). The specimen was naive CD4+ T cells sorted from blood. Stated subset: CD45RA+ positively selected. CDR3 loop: CASSLGGANTEAFF. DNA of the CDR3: TGTGCCAGCAGCTTGGGAGGGGCTAACACTGAAGCTTTCTTT.